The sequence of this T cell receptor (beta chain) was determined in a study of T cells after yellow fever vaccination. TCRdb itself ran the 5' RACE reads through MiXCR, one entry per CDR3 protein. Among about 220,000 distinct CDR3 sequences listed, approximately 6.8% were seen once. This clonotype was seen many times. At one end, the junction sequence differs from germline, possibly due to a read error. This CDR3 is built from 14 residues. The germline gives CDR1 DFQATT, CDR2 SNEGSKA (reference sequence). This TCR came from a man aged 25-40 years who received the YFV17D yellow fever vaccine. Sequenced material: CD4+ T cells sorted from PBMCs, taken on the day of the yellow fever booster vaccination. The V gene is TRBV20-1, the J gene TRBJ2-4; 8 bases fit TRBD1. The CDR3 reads CSARSQDRALIPYF. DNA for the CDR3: TGCAGTGCTAGATCCCAGGACAGGGCTTTGATTCCGTACTTC.